This TCR beta chain emerged from a study of blood T cell repertoires in COVID-19. The wider study: Sources were T cells, B-cell-depleted T cells, or PBMCs; the material itself was cDNA or gDNA.

Profiling relied on immunoSEQ multiplex PCR, and the TCRdb table lists in-frame clones only, not all of them. This table has over 85,000 clones, 87% appearing once. Trimming removed 8 bases from V and 0 bases from J, with 13 bases in between. From germline, CDR1 is LNHNV and CDR2 YYDKDF (reference sequence). This CDR3 spans 14 amino acids. This receptor was identified in a human donor in a cohort sampled during active COVID-19. Input material: peripheral blood. The chain uses TRBV15 and TRBJ1-1; a weak D match, TRBD1 (6 bases). In DNA, the CDR3 is TGTGCCACCGGGGGGGGCGGGGTGAACACTGAAGCTTTCTTT. It translates to CATGGGGVNTEAFF.